The 2 T cell receptor beta chains below all came from one sample that was sequenced in a study of T cells in Graves' hyperthyroidism and ophthalmopathy. RNA transcripts provided the source from which TCR beta CDR3 regions were amplified. Using the HTBI primer set, a first-round RT-PCR was run on the TCR CDR3. MiXCR, run by TCRdb on the multiplex PCR reads, gives a single entry per CDR3 protein. The repertoire includes roughly 280,000 distinct CDR3 sequences, roughly 22% of them detected once, and around 65% sits in the top ten. Material for sequencing was blood. These receptors were obtained from a man aged 25-40 years with Graves' ophthalmopathy.

The sample holds a few counts of this clonotype. This chain connects TRBV7-9 to TRBJ2-7; 7 nucleotides align to TRBD1. Unmatched junction bases numbered 6, after V lost 3 bases and J lost 4 bases. CDR1 is SEHNR and CDR2 is FQNEAQ in the germline V gene (reference sequence). This CDR3 comprises 14 residues. This chain's CDR3 is CASSFRDSMYEQYF. The DNA for the CDR3 is TGTGCCAGCAGCTTCCGGGACAGCATGTACGAGCAGTACTTC.

This rearrangement joins TRBV4-1 to TRBJ1-5; 10 bases are shared with TRBD1. Germline V gives CDR1 MGHRA, CDR2 YSYEKL. The CDR3 length is 20 residues. The V and J ends lost 4 bases and 1 base, in that order; junction bases with no gene match: 16. The CDR3 loop reads CASSPSLTGQGRESNQPQHF. The CDR3 nucleotides are TGCGCCAGCAGCCCGTCCCTTACGGGACAGGGGAGGGAGAGCAATCAGCCCCAGCATTTT.